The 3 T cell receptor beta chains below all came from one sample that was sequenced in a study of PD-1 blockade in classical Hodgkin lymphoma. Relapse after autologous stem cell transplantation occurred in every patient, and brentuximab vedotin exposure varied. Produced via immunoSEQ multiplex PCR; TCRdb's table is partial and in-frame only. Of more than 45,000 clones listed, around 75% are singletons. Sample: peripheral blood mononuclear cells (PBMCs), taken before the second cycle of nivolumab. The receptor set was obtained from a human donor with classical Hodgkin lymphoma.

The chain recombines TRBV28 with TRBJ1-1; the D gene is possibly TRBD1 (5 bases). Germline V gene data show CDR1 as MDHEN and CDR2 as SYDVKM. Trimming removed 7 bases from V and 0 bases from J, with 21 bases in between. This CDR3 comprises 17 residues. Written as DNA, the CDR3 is TGTGCCAGCATAAACACCCTAAGGGGCCTTTTGAACACTGAAGCTTTCTTT. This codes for CASINTLRGLLNTEAFF.

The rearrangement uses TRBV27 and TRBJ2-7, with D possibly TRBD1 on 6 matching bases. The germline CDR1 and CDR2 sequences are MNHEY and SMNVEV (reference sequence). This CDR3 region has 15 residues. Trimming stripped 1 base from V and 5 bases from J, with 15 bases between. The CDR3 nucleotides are TGTGCCAGCAGTTTATTAACAGGGATTCGGGACGAGCAGTACTTC. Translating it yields CASSLLTGIRDEQYF.

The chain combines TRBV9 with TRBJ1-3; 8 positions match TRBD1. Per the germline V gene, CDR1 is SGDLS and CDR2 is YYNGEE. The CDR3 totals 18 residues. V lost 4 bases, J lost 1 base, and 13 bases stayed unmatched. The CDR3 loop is CASSPQWTTGGSGNTIYF. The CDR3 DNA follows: TGTGCCAGCAGCCCACAATGGACTACAGGGGGTTCTGGAAACACCATATATTTT.